Shown below are 7 T cell receptor beta chains from a single sample sequenced in a study of persistence of HIV-infected CD4 T cells. Sequencing used immunoSEQ version 4 in survey mode. Data came from immunoSEQ multiplex PCR; TCRdb stores just in-frame clones and leaves some out. This table has some 30,000 clones, roughly 82% appearing once. These receptors have no identified antigens. Lysates of CMV-infected fibroblasts at around 10 ug/mL stimulated these cells. Sorted nonresponding memory CD4+ T cells were CD40L-negative, CD69-negative, CD45RO-high. Sequences were derived from CD4+ T cells sorted from PBMCs after approximately 20-hour stimulation, sampled from a patient who received antiretroviral therapy. These receptors were collected from an adult woman with HIV who was CMV-seropositive.

The rearrangement joins TRBV25-1 to TRBJ1-1; 11 bases map to TRBD1. Germline values: CDR1 MGHDK, CDR2 SYGVNS. The V gene end was trimmed by 5 bases and the J gene end by 5 bases; junction bases not matched to a gene: 10. The CDR3 length is 16 residues. The CDR3 DNA is TGTGCCAGCAGTTGGGGACAGGGGGTGCTAAGGACTGAAGCTTTCTTT. Amino acid sequence: CASSWGQGVLRTEAFF.

This clone was counted only a few times. The chain has TRBV10-3 and TRBJ2-1; a possible D gene is TRBD1 (6 bases). Germline assignment: CDR1 ENHRY and CDR2 SYGVKD. V lost 8 bases, J lost 10 bases, and 15 bases lay in between. CDR3 length: 12 residues. This CDR3 is CAIGAGDKEQFF. For the CDR3, the DNA is TGTGCCATCGGGGCAGGGGATAAAGAGCAGTTCTTC.

V usage is TRBV2 and J usage is TRBJ1-2, with 8 nucleotides matching TRBD1. The CDR3 length is 13 residues. The germline gives CDR1 SNHLY, CDR2 FYNNEI. The V segment lost 5 bases and the J segment 8 bases; nucleotides outside the gene matches: 7. The CDR3 reads CASSTNRGLGYTF. The CDR3 DNA reads as TGTGCCAGCAGTACAAACAGGGGGTTGGGCTACACCTTC.

This chain links TRBV7-2 with TRBJ1-1, with TRBD1 matching 8 bases. V was pared by 5 bases and J by 4 bases, with 9 bases of the junction left unmatched. The CDR3 sequence is 15 residues long. Germline assignment: CDR1 SGHTA and CDR2 FQGNSA. CDR3 nucleotide sequence: TGTGCCAGCAGCGGGAACAGGGGGTTGGGCACTGAAGCTTTCTTT. Translated: CASSGNRGLGTEAFF.

This clone was counted between two and nine times. The J gene is TRBJ1-1, the V gene TRBV6-5, with D uncertain. V lost 0 bases and J 1 base, leaving 9 bases between the germline ends. Germline V gene data show CDR1 as MNHEY and CDR2 as SVGAGI. The CDR3 totals 15 residues. CDR3 protein: CASSYSIEGNTEAFF. In nucleotides, the CDR3 is TGTGCCAGCAGTTACTCGATCGAGGGGAACACTGAAGCTTTCTTT.

The rearrangement links TRBV2 to TRBJ1-1; 8 bases align to TRBD1. Germline V gene sequence: CDR1 SNHLY, CDR2 FYNNEI. V gave up 9 bases and J gave up 7 bases; unmatched junction bases: 13. This CDR3 is built from 14 residues. CDR3 bases: TGTGCCAGGCGACTGTCAGGGGGCCAGGGTGAAGCTTTCTTT. Amino acid sequence: CARRLSGGQGEAFF.

The rearrangement joins TRBV10-3 to TRBJ2-3; 8 nucleotides agree with TRBD1. The ends lost 6 bases at V and 5 bases at J; junction bases unmatched: 7. CDR3 length: 14 amino acids. The germline V gene encodes CDR1 ENHRY and CDR2 SYGVKD. The CDR3 protein is CAISPGQAVDTQYF. The CDR3 nucleotides are TGTGCCATCAGCCCGGGACAGGCGGTAGATACGCAGTATTTT.